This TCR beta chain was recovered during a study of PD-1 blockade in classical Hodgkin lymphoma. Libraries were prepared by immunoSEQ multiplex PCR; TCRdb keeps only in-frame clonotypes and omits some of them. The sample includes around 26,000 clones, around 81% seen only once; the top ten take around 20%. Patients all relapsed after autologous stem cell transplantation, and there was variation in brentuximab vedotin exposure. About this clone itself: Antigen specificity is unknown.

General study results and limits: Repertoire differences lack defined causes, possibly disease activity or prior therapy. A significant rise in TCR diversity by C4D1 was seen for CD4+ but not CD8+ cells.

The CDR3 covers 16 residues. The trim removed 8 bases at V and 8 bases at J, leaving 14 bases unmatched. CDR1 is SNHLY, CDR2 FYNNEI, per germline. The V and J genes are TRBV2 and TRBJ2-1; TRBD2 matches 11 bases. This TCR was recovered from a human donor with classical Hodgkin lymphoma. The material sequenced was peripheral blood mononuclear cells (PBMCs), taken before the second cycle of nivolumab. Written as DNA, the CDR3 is TGTGCCAGCGCGCCCCGACTAGCGGGACCAAACCATGAGCAGTTCTTC. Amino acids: CASAPRLAGPNHEQFF. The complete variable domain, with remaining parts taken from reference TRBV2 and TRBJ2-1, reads EPEVTQTPSHQVTQMGQEVILRCVPISNHLYFYWYRQILGQKVEFLVSFYNNEISEKSEIFDDQFSVERPDGSNFTLKIRSTKLEDSAMYFCASAPRLAGPNHEQFFGPGTRLTVL.